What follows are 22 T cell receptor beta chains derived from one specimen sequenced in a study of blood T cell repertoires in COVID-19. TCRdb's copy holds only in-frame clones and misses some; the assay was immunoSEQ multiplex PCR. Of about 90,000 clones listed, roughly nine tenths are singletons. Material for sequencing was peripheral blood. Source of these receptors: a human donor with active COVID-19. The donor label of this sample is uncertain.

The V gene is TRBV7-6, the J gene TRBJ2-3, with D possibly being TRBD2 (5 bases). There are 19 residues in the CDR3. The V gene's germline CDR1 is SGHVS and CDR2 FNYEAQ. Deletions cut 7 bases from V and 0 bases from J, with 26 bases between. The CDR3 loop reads CASILSVSGGWGSTDTQYF. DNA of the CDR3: TGTGCCAGCATCCTTAGCGTTTCTGGAGGATGGGGTAGCACAGATACGCAGTATTTT.

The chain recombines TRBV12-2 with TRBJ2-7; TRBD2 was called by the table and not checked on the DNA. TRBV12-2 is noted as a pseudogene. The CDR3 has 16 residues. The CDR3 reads CASKGGGGSRRYEQYF. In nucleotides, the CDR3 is TGTGCAAGTAAGGGAGGCGGGGGGTCCAGGAGGTACGAGCAGTACTTC.

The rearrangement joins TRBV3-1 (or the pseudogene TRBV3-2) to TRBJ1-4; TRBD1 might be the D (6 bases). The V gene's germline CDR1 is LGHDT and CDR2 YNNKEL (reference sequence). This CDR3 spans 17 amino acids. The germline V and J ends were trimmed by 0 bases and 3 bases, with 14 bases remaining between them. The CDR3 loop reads CASSQDLTRGSNEKLFF. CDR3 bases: TGTGCCAGCAGCCAAGATTTAACCAGGGGCTCTAATGAAAAACTGTTTTTT.

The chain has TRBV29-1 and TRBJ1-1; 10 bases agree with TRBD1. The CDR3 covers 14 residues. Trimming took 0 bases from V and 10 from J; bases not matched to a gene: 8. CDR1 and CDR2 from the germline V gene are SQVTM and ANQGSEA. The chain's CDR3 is CSVEDSAGTGVAFF. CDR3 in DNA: TGCAGCGTTGAAGATTCTGCCGGGACAGGGGTAGCTTTCTTT.

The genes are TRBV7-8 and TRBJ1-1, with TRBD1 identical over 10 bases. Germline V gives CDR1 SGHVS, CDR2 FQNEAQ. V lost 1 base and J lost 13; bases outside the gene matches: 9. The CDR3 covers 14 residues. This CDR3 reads CASSLDGQGVRFFF. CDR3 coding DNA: TGTGCCAGCAGCTTAGACGGACAGGGGGTCAGGTTTTTCTTT.

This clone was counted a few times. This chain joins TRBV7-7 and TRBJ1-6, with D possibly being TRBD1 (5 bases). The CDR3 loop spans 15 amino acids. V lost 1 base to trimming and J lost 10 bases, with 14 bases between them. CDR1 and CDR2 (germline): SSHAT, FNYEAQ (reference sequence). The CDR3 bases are TGTGCCAGCAGCTTAGGGCGACAGTCTAGATCACCCCTCCACTTT. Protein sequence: CASSLGRQSRSPLHF.

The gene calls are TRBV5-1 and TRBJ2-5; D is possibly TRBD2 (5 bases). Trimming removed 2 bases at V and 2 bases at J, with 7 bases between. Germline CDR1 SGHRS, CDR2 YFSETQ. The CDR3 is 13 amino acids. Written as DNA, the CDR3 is TGCGCCAGCAGCTTTGGCGGGCAAGAGACCCAGTACTTC. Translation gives CASSFGGQETQYF.

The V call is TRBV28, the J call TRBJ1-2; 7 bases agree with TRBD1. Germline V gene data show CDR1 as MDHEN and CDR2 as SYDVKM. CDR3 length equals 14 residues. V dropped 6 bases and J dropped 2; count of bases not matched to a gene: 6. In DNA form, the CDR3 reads TGTGCCAGCAGCGCGACAGGGACCAACTATGGCTACACCTTC. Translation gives CASSATGTNYGYTF.

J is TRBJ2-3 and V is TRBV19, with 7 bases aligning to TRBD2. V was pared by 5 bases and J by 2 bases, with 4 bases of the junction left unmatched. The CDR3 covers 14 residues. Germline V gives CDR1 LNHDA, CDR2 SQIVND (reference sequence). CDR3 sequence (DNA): TGTGCCAGTAGTTCTAGCGGCTACACAGATACGCAGTATTTT. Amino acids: CASSSSGYTDTQYF.

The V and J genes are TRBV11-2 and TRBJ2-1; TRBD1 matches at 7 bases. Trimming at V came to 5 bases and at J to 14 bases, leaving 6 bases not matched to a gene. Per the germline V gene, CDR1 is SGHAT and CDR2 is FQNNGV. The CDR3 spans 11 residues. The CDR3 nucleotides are TGTGCCAGCAGCCCCGGGACAGTCAAGTTCTTC. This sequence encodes CASSPGTVKFF.

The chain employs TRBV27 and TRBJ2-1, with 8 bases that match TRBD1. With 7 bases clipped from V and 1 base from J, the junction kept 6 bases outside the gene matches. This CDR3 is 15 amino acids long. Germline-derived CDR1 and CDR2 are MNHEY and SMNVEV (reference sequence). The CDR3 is CASTATGASYNEQFF. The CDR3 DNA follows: TGTGCCAGCACCGCGACAGGGGCGTCCTACAATGAGCAGTTCTTC.

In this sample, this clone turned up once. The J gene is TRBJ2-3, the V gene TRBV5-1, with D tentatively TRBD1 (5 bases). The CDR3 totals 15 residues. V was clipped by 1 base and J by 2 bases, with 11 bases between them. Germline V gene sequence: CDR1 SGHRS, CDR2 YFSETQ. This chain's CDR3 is CASSLRAGNTDTQYF. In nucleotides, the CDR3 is TGCGCCAGCAGCTTGAGGGCAGGGAACACAGATACGCAGTATTTT.

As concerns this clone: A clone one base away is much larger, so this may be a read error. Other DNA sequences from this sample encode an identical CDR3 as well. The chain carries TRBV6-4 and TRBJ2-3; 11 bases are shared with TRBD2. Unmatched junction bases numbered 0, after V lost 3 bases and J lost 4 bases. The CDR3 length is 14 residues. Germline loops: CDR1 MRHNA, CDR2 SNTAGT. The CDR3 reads CASSDSGGADTQYF. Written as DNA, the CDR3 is TGTGCCAGCAGTGATAGCGGGGGGGCAGATACGCAGTATTTT.

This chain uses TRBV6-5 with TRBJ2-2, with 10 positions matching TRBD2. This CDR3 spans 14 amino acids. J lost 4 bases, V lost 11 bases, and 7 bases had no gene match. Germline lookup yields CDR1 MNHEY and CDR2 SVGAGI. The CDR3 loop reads CASFASGSTGELFF. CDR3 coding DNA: TGTGCCTCCTTTGCTAGCGGGAGCACCGGGGAGCTGTTTTTT.

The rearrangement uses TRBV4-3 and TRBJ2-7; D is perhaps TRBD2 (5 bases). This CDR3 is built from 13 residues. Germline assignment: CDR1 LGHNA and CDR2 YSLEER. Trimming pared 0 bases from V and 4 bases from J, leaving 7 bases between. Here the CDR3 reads CASSQDSGYEQYF. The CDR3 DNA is TGCGCCAGCAGCCAAGATTCGGGGTACGAGCAGTACTTC.

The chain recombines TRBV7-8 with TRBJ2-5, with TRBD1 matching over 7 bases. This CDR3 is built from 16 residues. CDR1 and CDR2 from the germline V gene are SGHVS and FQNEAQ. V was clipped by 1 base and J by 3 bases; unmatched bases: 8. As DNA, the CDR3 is TGTGCCAGCAGCTTAGTCGTTGGGACAGCTAAAGAGACCCAGTACTTC. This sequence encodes CASSLVVGTAKETQYF.

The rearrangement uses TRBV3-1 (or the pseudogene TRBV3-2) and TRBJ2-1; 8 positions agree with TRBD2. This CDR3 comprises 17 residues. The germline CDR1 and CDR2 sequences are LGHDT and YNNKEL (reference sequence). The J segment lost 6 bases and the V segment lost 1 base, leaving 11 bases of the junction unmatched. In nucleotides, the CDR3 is TGTGCCAGCAGCCAAGGTCCGGGGGGGCAGAATTCCAATGAGCAGTTCTTC. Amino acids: CASSQGPGGQNSNEQFF.

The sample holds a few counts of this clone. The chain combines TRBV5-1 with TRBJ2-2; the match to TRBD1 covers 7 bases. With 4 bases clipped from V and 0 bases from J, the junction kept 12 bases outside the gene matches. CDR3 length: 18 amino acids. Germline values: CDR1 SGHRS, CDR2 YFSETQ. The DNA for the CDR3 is TGCGCCAGCAGCACCACTCTCGGACAGGCGACGAACACCGGGGAGCTGTTTTTT. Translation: CASSTTLGQATNTGELFF.

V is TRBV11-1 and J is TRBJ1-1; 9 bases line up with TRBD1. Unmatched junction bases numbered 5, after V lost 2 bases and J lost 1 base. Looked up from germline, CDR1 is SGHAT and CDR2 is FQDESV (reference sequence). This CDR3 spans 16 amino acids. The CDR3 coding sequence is TGTGCCAGCAGCTTACTACCACAGGGGGCGAACACTGAAGCTTTCTTT. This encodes CASSLLPQGANTEAFF.

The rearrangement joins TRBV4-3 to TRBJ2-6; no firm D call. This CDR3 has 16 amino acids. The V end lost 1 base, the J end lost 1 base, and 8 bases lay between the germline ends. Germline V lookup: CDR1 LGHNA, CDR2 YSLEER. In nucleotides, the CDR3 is TGCGCCAGCAGCCAAGTGGCAGGTTCTGGGGCCAACGTCCTGACTTTC. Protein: CASSQVAGSGANVLTF.

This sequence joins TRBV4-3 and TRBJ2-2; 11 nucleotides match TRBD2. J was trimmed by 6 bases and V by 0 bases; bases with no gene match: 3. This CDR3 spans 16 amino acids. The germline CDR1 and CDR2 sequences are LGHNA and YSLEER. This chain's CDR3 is CASSQDSGGAPGELFF. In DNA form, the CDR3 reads TGCGCCAGCAGCCAAGATAGCGGGGGGGCCCCCGGGGAGCTGTTTTTT.

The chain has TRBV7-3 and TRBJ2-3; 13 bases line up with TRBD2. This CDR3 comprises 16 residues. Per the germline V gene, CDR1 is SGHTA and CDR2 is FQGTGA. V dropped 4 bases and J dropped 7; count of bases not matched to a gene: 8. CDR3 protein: CASSYTSGGAFNTQYF. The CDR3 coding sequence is TGTGCCAGCAGCTACACTAGCGGGGGGGCCTTCAATACGCAGTATTTT.